This T cell receptor (beta chain) originates from a study of PD-1 blockade in classical Hodgkin lymphoma. Repertoires were generated with immunoSEQ multiplex PCR, while TCRdb's copy carries only in-frame clones and drops some. This sample has several thousand clones, with 86% found just once. To note about this clone: The antigen remains unidentified.

Time point described: cycle 4 day 1 (C4D1), after five to seven weeks of nivolumab. Autologous stem cell transplantation was followed by relapse in every patient, and brentuximab vedotin exposure varied. Investigators isolated CD4+ T cells from thawed PBMCs through magnetic negative selection. Classifying best responses yielded complete response, partial response or progressive disease. Study results and caveats: The study found that TCR diversity rose significantly by C4D1 in CD4+ but not CD8+ cells. Baseline diversity was lower in partial responders and progressors than complete responders.

There are 13 residues in the CDR3. From germline, CDR1 is SNHLY and CDR2 FYNNEI. V was clipped by 9 bases and J by 0 bases, with 9 bases between them. The gene calls are TRBV2 and TRBJ2-4, with D uncertain. The sequenced sample was CD4+ T cells from blood, obtained before the fourth cycle of nivolumab. This clonotype was sampled from a human donor with classical Hodgkin lymphoma. This chain's CDR3 is CASALVAKNIQYF. The CDR3 bases are TGTGCCAGTGCCCTAGTAGCCAAAAACATTCAGTACTTC.